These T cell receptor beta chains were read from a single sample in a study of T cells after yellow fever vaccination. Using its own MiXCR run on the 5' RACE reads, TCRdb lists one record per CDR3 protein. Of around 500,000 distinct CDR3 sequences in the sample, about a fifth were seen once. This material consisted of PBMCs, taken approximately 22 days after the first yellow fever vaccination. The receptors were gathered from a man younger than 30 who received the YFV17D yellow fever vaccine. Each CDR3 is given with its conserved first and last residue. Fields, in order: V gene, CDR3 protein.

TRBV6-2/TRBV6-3	CASSRRGLAGPNGGTGELFF
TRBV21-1	CASSKDPDRTHYGYTF
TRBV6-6	CASSAWVDTQYF
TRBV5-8	CASSSGMDVPGEQYF
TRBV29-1	CSSGVNEQFF
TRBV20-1	CSARDPDTQYF
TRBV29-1	CSVDVSGQGIEAFF
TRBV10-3	CAIRTLDTGELFF
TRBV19	CASRGQGERSSYNEQFF
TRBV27	CASSPRRISNYGYTF
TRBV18	CASSLGQGKYNEQFF
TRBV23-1	CASSLRGETYGYTF
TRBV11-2	CASSLLYGNTEAFF
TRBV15	CATSEDRGPGTEAFF
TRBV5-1	CASSFRSGQETQYF
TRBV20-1	CSASKRGPYNEQFF
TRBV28	CASSLSGLATTDTQYF
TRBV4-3	CASSQDPAGSTDTQYF
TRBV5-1	CASSLILATQETQYF
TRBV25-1	CASSERGRSYNSPLHF
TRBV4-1	CASRRTSGGANEQFF
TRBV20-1	CCANARGRGTSGANVLTF
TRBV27	CASRVGGSNQPQHF
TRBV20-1	CSARVQEHGTDTQYF
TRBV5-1	CASSLGLQGYNEQFF
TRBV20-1	CSARGQGVTDTQYF
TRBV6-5	CASSYSTGDSPLHF
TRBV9	CASSAQLTPQGYNEQFF
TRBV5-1	CASSEQGANYGYTF
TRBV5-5	CASKTQGALETQYF
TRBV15	CATRPGTSIAGELFF
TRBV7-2	CASSPGTANGYTF
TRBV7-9	CASSLALRTGGNEQFF
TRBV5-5	CASSFSSEQFF
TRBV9	CASSDGTGGDVDTQYF
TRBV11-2	CASSLDAVVPALF
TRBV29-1	CSVARSSYNEQFF